This T cell receptor (beta chain) was obtained from a study of OX40 agonist ivuxolimab in advanced cancers. Only one count was recorded for this clone. The CDR3 sequence is 14 residues long. Germline V gene lookup returns CDR1 SGHKS and CDR2 YYEKEE (reference sequence). V shed 1 base and J 3 bases; nucleotides not matched to a gene: 2. Clones were sequenced by immunoSEQ multiplex PCR, and TCRdb holds only the in-frame ones, with some missing. The table records tens of thousands of clones, around 87% of them present only once. Blood sampling took place at baseline, cycle 4 day 1, and cycle 7 day 1. The sequence was collected from an adult with an advanced solid tumor such as melanoma, head and neck, liver or kidney cancer. The sequenced sample was CD4+ or CD8+ T cells sorted from blood, obtained in a trial of the OX40 agonist ivuxolimab. V and J are TRBV5-5 and TRBJ2-3; 7 nucleotides match TRBD2. CDR3: CASSLRGDTDTQYF. The CDR3 nucleotides read TGTGCCAGCAGCTTGCGGGGGGATACAGATACGCAGTATTTT.